This T cell receptor beta chain was profiled in a study of T cell repertoires in cytomegalovirus infection (dated by TCRdb to the late 2010s). Some background on the complete study: Recently identified HLA-C-restricted CMV epitopes, whose presentation resists viral immunomodulation, were targeted by peptide stimulations together with well-studied HLA-B-restricted epitopes. Donor HLA type was relevant to the analysis, as public TCR beta signatures indicated carriage of CMV infection together with the matching HLA type.

CDR3 length: 17 amino acids, cysteine to phenylalanine. The retained sequence is limited to the CDR3, 51 bases, with the frame set at the first base. CDR1 is given as MNHNS and CDR2 as SASEGT, both from the germline V gene. Comment on this clonotype: Its antigen target is currently unknown. The junction departs from germline at one end; a sequencing error may be responsible.

Taken with the paper, the label for treatment or condition translates to: in vitro stimulation with specific CMV peptide epitopes to enrich CMV-specific T cells. General conclusions and limits of the study: Carriers of CMV infection plus the relevant HLA type were discriminated by the cumulative frequency of public TCR beta family members in the study cohort and in an independent roughly 320-donor cohort. The ex vivo response was dominated by HLA-C-restricted CMV-specific TCR beta clonotypes, which also provided the single most frequent clonotype in two of eight donors.

Instrument used: Illumina HiSeq 1500. TCRdb reprocessing: public reads trimmed at Q25 with fastp, clones called with MiXCR, in-frame beta chains kept. Entries are consolidated by CDR3 protein sequence, retaining the most common genes and DNA. Here the sample has more than 75,000 distinct CDR3 sequences; about 29% occur a single time. The top ten clonotypes cover roughly 70% of the sample. The specimen comprised CD8+ T cells from cultured PBMCs, sampled from culture after CMV antigen stimulation. The chain is encoded by TRBV6-1 joined to TRBJ1-6; perhaps TRBD1 is the D gene, with 5 bases matching. The origin of this receptor is a human donor in good health (CMV status not recorded). Some clones in this sample may be carry-over from other donors' samples. The CDR3 region: CASSEVSPGRNNSPLQF. Read as DNA, the sequence is TGTGCCAGCAGTGAAGTTTCCCCGGGACGGAATAATTCACCCCTCCAATTT.